The 17 T cell receptor beta chains presented below share a single source sample, sequenced in a study of T cells in Graves' hyperthyroidism and ophthalmopathy. Amplification of TCR beta CDR3 regions was performed using RNA transcripts as template. HTBI primers drove first-round RT-PCR of the TCR CDR3. TCRdb analysed the multiplex PCR reads with MiXCR anew, one entry per CDR3 protein. The sample lists under 400,000 distinct CDR3 sequences, about 16% seen once, with roughly a fifth in the top ten. Sequences were obtained from blood. The receptors originated from a woman aged 60-70 years with Graves' ophthalmopathy.

The J gene is TRBJ2-1, the V gene TRBV27; TRBD1 might be the D (8 bases). CDR1 MNHEY and CDR2 SMNVEV come from the germline V gene (reference sequence). The CDR3 covers 16 residues. The ends were cut back, 2 bases at V and 2 bases at J, with 13 bases in the middle. The CDR3 nucleotides read TGTGCCAGCAGTTTAGACAGGGGAGGGACCTACAATGAGCAGTTCTTC. This codes for CASSLDRGGTYNEQFF.

This chain links TRBV7-2 with TRBJ2-1; 8 nucleotides match TRBD2. The CDR3 is 19 amino acids. Germline lookup yields CDR1 SGHTA and CDR2 FQGNSA. V lost 9 bases to trimming and J lost 1 base; unmatched junction nucleotides: 20. CDR3 coding DNA: TGTGCCAGTAGTATAGATGGACTAGCAGGAGACGGGTCCTACAATGAGCAGTTCTTC. Amino acids: CASSIDGLAGDGSYNEQFF.

The J gene is TRBJ2-7, the V gene TRBV20-1, with no clear D. CDR1 and CDR2 from the germline V gene are DFQATT and SNEGSKA (reference sequence). The CDR3 extends over 11 amino acids. Trimming took 6 bases from V and 6 from J, leaving 12 bases between them. The DNA for the CDR3 is TGCAGTGCCCCAACCACGCCCGAGCAGTACTTC. This codes for CSAPTTPEQYF.

The sample holds many counts of this clonotype. The V gene is TRBV29-1, the J gene TRBJ2-7; 7 positions match TRBD1. Germline lookup yields CDR1 SQVTM and CDR2 ANQGSEA. The CDR3 contains 11 residues. Trimming took 6 bases from V and 4 from J; bases not matched to a gene: 3. The CDR3 DNA reads TGCAGCGTAAACAGGGGTTACGAGCAGTACTTC. As protein: CSVNRGYEQYF.

This clonotype was counted between two and nine times. A much larger clone lies one base from this, so it may be a read error. V and J are TRBV11-3 and TRBJ2-3; D may be TRBD2 (5 bases). Germline lookup yields CDR1 SGHNT and CDR2 YENEEA. This CDR3 has 15 residues. In nucleotides, the CDR3 is TGTGCCATCAGCCCCACGACGGGGAGTACAGATACGCAGTATTTT. Its protein is CAISPTTGSTDTQYF.

This clonotype was seen a few times. V gene TRBV7-9 combines with J gene TRBJ2-1; TRBD2 aligns across 12 bases. V gave up 3 bases and J gave up 15 bases; unmatched junction bases: 12. CDR3 size: 15 residues. Germline CDR1 SEHNR, CDR2 FQNEAQ (reference sequence). CDR3 residues: CASSFMSSGRASLFF. As DNA, the CDR3 is TGTGCCAGCAGCTTTATGTCTAGCGGGAGGGCCAGTTTGTTCTTC. Variable domain in full (rest from reference TRBV7-9 and TRBJ2-1): DTGVSQNPRHKITKRGQNVTFRCDPISEHNRLYWYRQTLGQGPEFLTYFQNEAQLEKSRLLSDRFSAERPKGSFSTLEIQRTEQGDSAMYLCASSFMSSGRASLFFGPGTRLTVL.

This clonotype showed up just once. Just one base apart from a much larger clone, this may be a read error. This chain's CDR3 is CASGHETGKETQYF. The CDR3 DNA reads TGTGCCAGCGGCCACGAGACAGGGAAAGAGACCCAGTACTTC. This chain links TRBV7-9 with TRBJ2-5, with 7 bases identical to TRBD1. This CDR3 spans 14 amino acids. Germline V gene data show CDR1 as SEHNR and CDR2 as FQNEAQ (reference sequence). V lost 8 bases to trimming and J lost 3 bases; unmatched junction nucleotides: 9. Combining the CDR3 with reference TRBV7-9 and TRBJ2-5 gives the whole variable domain DTGVSQNPRHKITKRGQNVTFRCDPISEHNRLYWYRQTLGQGPEFLTYFQNEAQLEKSRLLSDRFSAERPKGSFSTLEIQRTEQGDSAMYLCASGHETGKETQYFGPGTRLLVL.

This clonotype has only a few counts. This chain uses TRBV5-1 with TRBJ2-5; maybe TRBD1 (6 bases). Trimming took 4 bases from V and 0 from J, leaving 7 bases between them. This CDR3 is 13 amino acids long. CDR1 and CDR2 from the germline V gene are SGHRS and YFSETQ. The CDR3 reads CASSGDNQETQYF. In DNA form, the CDR3 reads TGCGCCAGCAGCGGGGACAACCAAGAGACCCAGTACTTC.

The rearrangement joins TRBV20-1 to TRBJ1-1, with 10 bases fitting TRBD1. Trimming took 5 bases from V and 1 from J; bases not matched to a gene: 10. The CDR3 consists of 16 residues. Germline CDR1 and CDR2: DFQATT and SNEGSKA (reference sequence). The CDR3 DNA is TGCAGTGCTGCGGACAGGGGGGGGGGGGCGAACACTGAAGCTTTCTTT. Amino acid sequence: CSAADRGGGANTEAFF.

This clonotype has at least ten counts. The chain joins TRBV9 to TRBJ2-7; 8 nucleotides match TRBD2. The CDR3 runs to 15 residues. With V trimmed by 3 bases and J by 5 bases, 10 bases remained unmatched. Germline loops: CDR1 SGDLS, CDR2 YYNGEE. The CDR3 protein is CASSGTSSFSHEQYF. The CDR3 DNA follows: TGTGCCAGCAGCGGGACTAGCAGTTTTTCGCACGAGCAGTACTTC.

This clonotype was counted a few times. The chain has TRBV28 and TRBJ2-1; 11 bases are a match to TRBD2. Germline CDR1 reads MDHEN; CDR2 reads SYDVKM. This CDR3 is built from 17 residues. V was clipped by 3 bases and J by 6 bases; unmatched bases: 10. The DNA of the CDR3 is TGTGCCAGCAGTTTGGGACTAGCGGTAGGGGAGGGCAATGAGCAGTTCTTC. It encodes CASSLGLAVGEGNEQFF. Drawing the rest from reference TRBV28 and TRBJ2-1, the complete variable domain is DVKVTQSSRYLVKRTGEKVFLECVQDMDHENMFWYRQDPGLGLRLIYFSYDVKMKEKGDIPEGYSVSREKKERFSLILESASTNQTSMYLCASSLGLAVGEGNEQFFGPGTRLTVL.

The chain combines TRBV24-1 with TRBJ2-2; 12 bases align to TRBD2. The CDR3 length is 18 residues. The J segment lost 4 bases and the V segment lost 3 bases, leaving 8 bases of the junction unmatched. Per the germline V gene, CDR1 is KGHDR and CDR2 is SFDVKD. The CDR3 region has the DNA TGTGCCACCAGTGATCGGGCTAGCGGGAGGGCCGGCACCGGGGAGCTGTTTTTT. This sequence encodes CATSDRASGRAGTGELFF.

The J gene is TRBJ2-7, the V gene TRBV19; unclear D gene. The CDR3 totals 12 residues. Germline loops: CDR1 LNHDA, CDR2 SQIVND (reference sequence). V lost 5 bases, J lost 5 bases, and 10 bases lay in between. Here the CDR3 reads CASSWVDHEQYF. CDR3 coding DNA: TGTGCCAGTAGTTGGGTAGACCACGAGCAGTACTTC.

This clonotype was counted ten times or more. V usage is TRBV27 and J usage is TRBJ2-5; D tentatively fits TRBD1 or TRBD2 (5 bases each). Germline CDR1 reads MNHEY; CDR2 reads SMNVEV (reference sequence). This CDR3 is 15 amino acids long. V was clipped by 5 bases and J by 2 bases, with 15 bases between them. The CDR3 loop reads CASSPIGTSQETQYF. In DNA, the CDR3 is TGTGCCAGCAGTCCGATCGGGACCTCTCAAGAGACCCAGTACTTC.

This clonotype was seen ten or more times. The gene calls are TRBV28 and TRBJ1-5; TRBD1 aligns across 7 bases. This CDR3 is 15 amino acids long. CDR1 is MDHEN, CDR2 SYDVKM, per germline. The V and J ends lost 2 bases and 0 bases, in that order; junction bases with no gene match: 1. CDR3 in amino acids: CASSLGTDSNQPQHF. The CDR3 DNA reads TGTGCCAGCAGTTTAGGGACAGATAGCAATCAGCCCCAGCATTTT.

The chain combines TRBV9 with TRBJ2-7; TRBD2 matches at 7 bases. Germline CDR1 is SGDLS and CDR2 is YYNGEE. This CDR3 comprises 14 residues. J lost 4 bases, V lost 3 bases, and 7 bases had no gene match. DNA for the CDR3: TGTGCCAGCAGCGAAAGTAGCGGGCCGTACGAGCAGTACTTC. This codes for CASSESSGPYEQYF. The full variable domain, with the rest looked up from reference TRBV9 and TRBJ2-7, is DSGVTQTPKHLITATGQRVTLRCSPRSGDLSVYWYQQSLDQGLQFLIQYYNGEERAKGNILERFSAQQFPDLHSELNLSSLELGDSALYFCASSESSGPYEQYFGPGTRLTVT.

Concerning this clonotype: Just one base apart from a much larger clone, this may be a read error. The chain uses TRBV5-5 and TRBJ2-7, with TRBD1 matching over 8 bases. Germline loops: CDR1 SGHKS, CDR2 YYEKEE (reference sequence). The CDR3 totals 17 residues. After removal of 4 bases from V and 7 bases from J, the junction contained 19 bases not matched to a gene. DNA for the CDR3: TGTGCCAGCAGCCCGTCAGGGGGCCGTGCACAGGGAAGGGAGCAGTACTTC. Amino acids: CASSPSGGRAQGREQYF.